This T cell receptor (beta chain) appears in the sequencing data of a study of shared clonotypes between healthy human individuals. Whole-study context: Donors had three CD4 naive, three CD4 memory, two CD8 naive and one CD8 memory plate apiece.

Trimming left V 8 bases short and J 4 bases short, with 22 bases between. CDR1 and CDR2 from the germline V gene are GTSNPN and SVGIG (reference sequence). This CDR3 is 15 amino acids long. Division of CD4+ cells produced a CD45RA+ naive subset and a CD45RA-negative memory subset. TCRdb's table, derived via immunoSEQ multiplex PCR, lists solely in-frame clones and lacks some. Of approximately 1.5 million clones listed, roughly 98.5% are singletons. This clone was detected once. This chain uses TRBV30 with TRBJ2-3, with D perhaps given as TRBD1 or TRBD2 (5 bases each). The sequence was obtained from a man aged 25-45 years in good health. Sample: naive CD4+ T cells sorted from blood. Subset noted: CD45RA+ positively selected. The CDR3 loop is CATSSGRVLSDTQYF. As DNA, the CDR3 is TGTGCCACATCTTCGGGGCGGGTATTATCAGATACGCAGTATTTT. The full variable domain, rest sourced from reference TRBV30 and TRBJ2-3, is SQTIHQWPATLVQPVGSPLSLECTVEGTSNPNLYWYRQAAGRGLQLLFYSVGIGQISSEVPQNLSASRPQDRQFILSSKKLLLSDSGFYLCATSSGRVLSDTQYFGPGTRLTVL.